Listed below are T cell receptor beta chains from one sample, sequenced in a study of T cells after yellow fever vaccination. TCRdb redid the calling of the 5' RACE reads with MiXCR, one entry per CDR3 protein. Here the sample spans more than 65,000 distinct CDR3 sequences, 10% to 15% being singletons. Here the sequenced sample was CD8+ T cells not binding an NS4B(214-222) dextramer, sorted from PBMCs, taken 21 days after the first yellow fever vaccination. The receptors here all came from a man aged 18 to 30 who received the YFV17D yellow fever vaccine. Both conserved end residues are part of each CDR3. D genes are given only for firm matches. Rows give clone size only sometimes, using once, few, many, or a class for an expanded clone.

CDR3aa: CASSLGGIGTGWGYTF; CDR3nt: TGTGCCAGCAGCTTAGGCGGAATCGGGACAGGGTGGGGCTACACCTTC; v_gene: TRBV7-9; abundance: few; j_gene: TRBJ1-2; d_gene: TRBD1
CDR3aa: CASSSRQGPYGYTF; CDR3nt: TGTGCCAGCAGTTCACGACAGGGACCCTATGGCTACACCTTC; v_gene: TRBV27; abundance: few; j_gene: TRBJ1-2; d_gene: TRBD1
CDR3aa: CASSQSPGARGYTF; CDR3nt: TGCGCCAGCAGCCAATCCCCAGGGGCTCGAGGCTACACCTTC; v_gene: TRBV4-1; abundance: .; j_gene: TRBJ1-2; d_gene: .
CDR3aa: CSARDPYGTRPLEQYF; CDR3nt: TGCAGTGCTAGAGACCCCTACGGGACTAGGCCTCTCGAGCAGTACTTC; v_gene: TRBV20-1; abundance: .; j_gene: TRBJ2-7; d_gene: TRBD2
CDR3aa: CSARVAGYGNTIYF; CDR3nt: TGCAGTGCTAGAGTCGCCGGGTATGGAAACACCATATATTTT; v_gene: TRBV20-1; abundance: .; j_gene: TRBJ1-3; d_gene: .
CDR3aa: CSVCLAAYNEQFF; CDR3nt: TGCAGCGTTTGCCTAGCGGCCTACAATGAGCAGTTCTTC; v_gene: TRBV29-1; abundance: few; j_gene: TRBJ2-1; d_gene: TRBD2
CDR3aa: CASSDPGTSGGANTGELFF; CDR3nt: TGTGCCAGCAGCGATCCCGGGACTAGCGGGGGGGCGAACACCGGGGAGCTGTTTTTT; v_gene: TRBV9; abundance: few; j_gene: TRBJ2-2; d_gene: TRBD2
CDR3aa: CASSPMTGLHDTQYF; CDR3nt: TGTGCCAGCAGCCCGATGACAGGGCTGCACGATACGCAGTATTTT; v_gene: TRBV12-3/TRBV12-4; abundance: .; j_gene: TRBJ2-3; d_gene: TRBD1
CDR3aa: CASSVGSVQETQYF; CDR3nt: TGTGCCAGCAGCGTAGGTAGCGTCCAAGAGACCCAGTACTTC; v_gene: TRBV9; abundance: .; j_gene: TRBJ2-5; d_gene: .
CDR3aa: CATSPRGRGAGELFF; CDR3nt: TGTGCCACCAGCCCACGGGGCAGGGGGGCCGGGGAGCTGTTTTTT; v_gene: TRBV15; abundance: .; j_gene: TRBJ2-2; d_gene: .
CDR3aa: CASSPRDVANTGELFF; CDR3nt: TGTGCCAGCAGCCCTCGGGACGTAGCGAACACCGGGGAGCTGTTTTTT; v_gene: TRBV7-9; abundance: few; j_gene: TRBJ2-2; d_gene: .
CDR3aa: CASRPRGGANVLTF; CDR3nt: TGTGCCAGCAGGCCCAGGGGAGGGGCCAACGTCCTGACTTTC; v_gene: TRBV28; abundance: .; j_gene: TRBJ2-6; d_gene: .
CDR3aa: CASSLMGQSYEQYF; CDR3nt: TGCGCCAGCAGCTTGATGGGCCAGTCGTACGAGCAGTACTTC; v_gene: TRBV5-1; abundance: few; j_gene: TRBJ2-7; d_gene: .
CDR3aa: CASSDGGGTTDTQYF; CDR3nt: TGTGCCAGCAGTGACGGGGGGGGGACCACAGATACGCAGTATTTT; v_gene: TRBV6-4; abundance: many; j_gene: TRBJ2-3; d_gene: TRBD2
CDR3aa: CASSAGGRDTQYF; CDR3nt: TGTGCCAGCAGTGCAGGGGGGAGGGATACGCAGTATTTT; v_gene: TRBV6-1; abundance: few; j_gene: TRBJ2-3; d_gene: .
CDR3aa: CASSYRGLPSRPGTQYF; CDR3nt: TGTGCCAGCAGTTATCGCGGACTGCCATCTCGGCCAGGGACCCAGTACTTC; v_gene: TRBV6-2/TRBV6-3; abundance: few; j_gene: TRBJ2-5; d_gene: .
CDR3aa: CASSWGAGRQETQYF; CDR3nt: TGTGCCAGCAGCTGGGGGGCGGGGCGCCAAGAGACCCAGTACTTC; v_gene: TRBV7-8; abundance: .; j_gene: TRBJ2-5; d_gene: .
CDR3aa: CAWMGVGYTF; CDR3nt: TGTGCCTGGATGGGTGTTGGCTACACCTTC; v_gene: TRBV30; abundance: .; j_gene: TRBJ1-2; d_gene: .
CDR3aa: CASRPPGTGVRETQYF; CDR3nt: TGTGCCAGCAGACCTCCCGGGACAGGGGTACGGGAGACCCAGTACTTC; v_gene: TRBV11-2; abundance: .; j_gene: TRBJ2-5; d_gene: TRBD1
CDR3aa: CSVVDREAFF; CDR3nt: TGCAGCGTTGTGGACAGAGAAGCTTTCTTT; v_gene: TRBV29-1; abundance: few; j_gene: TRBJ1-1; d_gene: .
CDR3aa: CASSSASGPYEQYF; CDR3nt: TGTGCCAGCAGCTCCGCTAGCGGTCCCTACGAGCAGTACTTC; v_gene: TRBV7-8; abundance: .; j_gene: TRBJ2-7; d_gene: TRBD2
CDR3aa: CASSQVAGPNETQYF; CDR3nt: TGCGCCAGCAGCCAAGTTGCAGGTCCGAATGAGACCCAGTACTTC; v_gene: TRBV4-3; abundance: .; j_gene: TRBJ2-5; d_gene: .
CDR3aa: CASTSGGGELFF; CDR3nt: TGTGCCAGCACCTCCGGGGGCGGGGAGCTGTTTTTT; v_gene: TRBV7-2; abundance: few; j_gene: TRBJ2-2; d_gene: .
CDR3aa: CASSQGFRTSVTDTQYF; CDR3nt: TGCGCCAGCAGCCAGGGGTTCCGGACATCGGTAACAGATACGCAGTATTTT; v_gene: TRBV4-3; abundance: .; j_gene: TRBJ2-3; d_gene: .
CDR3aa: CASNHIGGVDTQYF; CDR3nt: TGCGCCAGCAACCATATCGGGGGAGTAGATACGCAGTATTTT; v_gene: TRBV5-1; abundance: .; j_gene: TRBJ2-3; d_gene: .
CDR3aa: CASSGVTRVYEQYF; CDR3nt: TGCGCCAGCAGTGGAGTGACTAGAGTCTACGAGCAGTACTTC; v_gene: TRBV10-2; abundance: many; j_gene: TRBJ2-7; d_gene: .
CDR3aa: CASSQEQGAKDEQFF; CDR3nt: TGTGCCAGCAGCCAGGAACAGGGGGCGAAGGATGAGCAGTTCTTC; v_gene: TRBV4-2; abundance: .; j_gene: TRBJ2-1; d_gene: TRBD1
CDR3aa: CAIVAESTDTQYF; CDR3nt: TGTGCCATCGTGGCGGAGTCCACAGATACGCAGTATTTT; v_gene: TRBV10-3; abundance: .; j_gene: TRBJ2-3; d_gene: .
CDR3aa: CASSSAGTSGLNEQFF; CDR3nt: TGCGCCAGCAGCTCGGCCGGGACTAGCGGATTGAATGAGCAGTTCTTC; v_gene: TRBV5-1; abundance: few; j_gene: TRBJ2-1; d_gene: TRBD2
CDR3aa: CASSPSFYPRGSTTNEKLFF; CDR3nt: TGTGCCAGCAGTCCCTCATTTTATCCCAGGGGGTCGACAACTAATGAAAAACTGTTTTTT; v_gene: TRBV28; abundance: few; j_gene: TRBJ1-4; d_gene: TRBD1
CDR3aa: CSARGLAGYEQYF; CDR3nt: TGCAGTGCTAGAGGACTAGCGGGGTACGAGCAGTACTTC; v_gene: TRBV20-1; abundance: .; j_gene: TRBJ2-7; d_gene: TRBD2
CDR3aa: CASSFGGPTGELFF; CDR3nt: TGTGCCAGCAGCTTCGGGGGTCCCACCGGGGAGCTGTTTTTT; v_gene: TRBV7-6; abundance: .; j_gene: TRBJ2-2; d_gene: .
CDR3aa: CASCWGRTGELFF; CDR3nt: TGTGCCAGCTGCTGGGGGAGAACCGGGGAGCTGTTTTTT; v_gene: TRBV2; abundance: many; j_gene: TRBJ2-2; d_gene: .
CDR3aa: CASSKGTRTGKNTEAFF; CDR3nt: TGTGCCAGCAGCAAAGGTACCAGGACAGGGAAGAACACTGAAGCTTTCTTT; v_gene: TRBV21-1; abundance: .; j_gene: TRBJ1-1; d_gene: .
CDR3aa: CASSPDYPTYEQYF; CDR3nt: TGTGCCAGTAGTCCTGACTACCCTACCTACGAGCAGTACTTC; v_gene: TRBV19; abundance: few; j_gene: TRBJ2-7; d_gene: .
CDR3aa: CASSETGGAADTQYF; CDR3nt: TGTGCCAGCAGTGAAACCGGGGGGGCCGCAGATACGCAGTATTTT; v_gene: TRBV6-4; abundance: medium-sized; j_gene: TRBJ2-3; d_gene: TRBD2
CDR3aa: CASSGDRVDTEAFF; CDR3nt: TGTGCCAGCAGCGGCGACAGGGTGGACACTGAAGCTTTCTTT; v_gene: TRBV13; abundance: few; j_gene: TRBJ1-1; d_gene: TRBD1
CDR3aa: CASSLVVQGQETQYF; CDR3nt: TGTGCCAGCAGCTTAGTTGTACAGGGCCAAGAGACCCAGTACTTC; v_gene: TRBV7-9; abundance: .; j_gene: TRBJ2-5; d_gene: .
CDR3aa: CASSAGQHYEQYF; CDR3nt: TGTGCCAGCAGCGCCGGACAGCACTACGAGCAGTACTTC; v_gene: TRBV7-3; abundance: .; j_gene: TRBJ2-7; d_gene: .
CDR3aa: CASSLTDREQFF; CDR3nt: TGTGCCAGCAGCTTAACGGACAGGGAGCAGTTCTTC; v_gene: TRBV7-3; abundance: .; j_gene: TRBJ2-1; d_gene: TRBD1
CDR3aa: CASSLGSNEQFF; CDR3nt: TGTGCCAGCAGCTTAGGGTCTAATGAGCAGTTCTTC; v_gene: TRBV7-8; abundance: many; j_gene: TRBJ2-1; d_gene: .
CDR3aa: CASSQALDLPGGELFF; CDR3nt: TGTGCCAGCAGCCAAGCGCTGGACCTCCCCGGGGGGGAGCTGTTTTTT; v_gene: TRBV4-2; abundance: .; j_gene: TRBJ2-2; d_gene: .
CDR3aa: CASSDLAYEQYF; CDR3nt: TGTGCCAGCAGTGATCTAGCCTACGAGCAGTACTTC; v_gene: TRBV6-1; abundance: .; j_gene: TRBJ2-7; d_gene: .
CDR3aa: CASSRAGPGRNTQYF; CDR3nt: TGTGCCAGCAGCCGAGCGGGACCAGGGAGAAATACGCAGTATTTT; v_gene: TRBV7-6; abundance: many; j_gene: TRBJ2-3; d_gene: TRBD2
CDR3aa: CAVFGTGLYGANVLTF; CDR3nt: TGTGCCGTCTTTGGGACAGGGCTTTATGGGGCCAACGTCCTGACTTTC; v_gene: TRBV2; abundance: .; j_gene: TRBJ2-6; d_gene: TRBD1
CDR3aa: CASSLAGEVTGELFF; CDR3nt: TGTGCCAGCAGCTTAGCAGGGGAGGTTACCGGGGAGCTGTTTTTT; v_gene: TRBV7-6; abundance: .; j_gene: TRBJ2-2; d_gene: .
CDR3aa: CSARASPTQYF; CDR3nt: TGCAGTGCTAGAGCCTCCCCGACCCAGTACTTC; v_gene: TRBV20-1; abundance: few; j_gene: TRBJ2-5; d_gene: .
CDR3aa: CASSKSDTQYF; CDR3nt: TGTGCCAGCAGCAAATCGGATACGCAGTATTTT; v_gene: TRBV7-2; abundance: .; j_gene: TRBJ2-3; d_gene: .
CDR3aa: CASSLTGVEAFF; CDR3nt: TGTGCCAGCAGCTTAACAGGCGTTGAAGCTTTCTTT; v_gene: TRBV11-1; abundance: .; j_gene: TRBJ1-1; d_gene: .
CDR3aa: CASTARGYGYTF; CDR3nt: TGTGCCAGCACTGCTAGGGGCTATGGCTACACCTTC; v_gene: TRBV12-3/TRBV12-4; abundance: few; j_gene: TRBJ1-2; d_gene: .
CDR3aa: CASSSAGALSTDTQYF; CDR3nt: TGTGCCAGCAGTTCCGCCGGGGCGCTGAGCACAGATACGCAGTATTTT; v_gene: TRBV7-6; abundance: .; j_gene: TRBJ2-3; d_gene: .
CDR3aa: CASSFPPSGGGTYNEQFF; CDR3nt: TGTGCCAGCAGTTTTCCCCCATCCGGCGGGGGTACCTACAATGAGCAGTTCTTC; v_gene: TRBV28; abundance: .; j_gene: TRBJ2-1; d_gene: TRBD2
CDR3aa: CASSLNRDREFF; CDR3nt: TGCGCCAGCAGCCTGAACCGGGACAGGGAGTTCTTC; v_gene: TRBV5-1; abundance: few; j_gene: TRBJ2-1; d_gene: TRBD1
CDR3aa: CASRYRDDGYEAFF; CDR3nt: TGTGCCAGCAGATACCGGGACGACGGTTATGAAGCTTTCTTT; v_gene: TRBV6-4; abundance: few; j_gene: TRBJ1-1; d_gene: .
CDR3aa: CASSDWILYEQYF; CDR3nt: TGTGCCAGCAGCGACTGGATCCTCTACGAGCAGTACTTC; v_gene: TRBV11-2; abundance: .; j_gene: TRBJ2-7; d_gene: .